A single sample gave rise to the 17 T cell receptor beta chains below, sequenced in a study of T cell responses to AZD1222 COVID-19 vaccine. Profiling relied on immunoSEQ multiplex PCR, and the TCRdb table lists in-frame clones only, not all of them. This table holds more than 150,000 clones, around 90% found once. The specimen was peripheral blood, collected on day 0 of AZD1222 vaccination. These receptor sequences come from an adult in good health.

This clone was counted once. V is TRBV4-3 and J is TRBJ1-3; D is undetermined. The CDR3 extends over 16 amino acids. Germline CDR1 reads LGHNA; CDR2 reads YSLEER. The V and J ends lost 0 bases and 0 bases respectively, with 9 bases between them. The CDR3 here is CASSQDAGRSGNTIYF. In DNA, the CDR3 is TGCGCCAGCAGCCAAGACGCCGGGCGCTCTGGAAACACCATATATTTT.

V usage is TRBV6-1 and J usage is TRBJ2-1; 8 bases fit TRBD1. V was pared by 6 bases and J by 8 bases, with 3 bases of the junction left unmatched. The germline gives CDR1 MNHNS, CDR2 SASEGT. The CDR3 is 12 amino acids. The CDR3 loop is CASSDRGHEQFF. CDR3 DNA sequence: TGTGCCAGCAGCGACAGGGGACATGAGCAGTTCTTC.

The chain employs TRBV5-1 and TRBJ2-7, with 7 nucleotides matching TRBD2. CDR3 size: 16 residues. Germline CDR1 and CDR2: SGHRS and YFSETQ. Trimming removed 1 base from V and 0 bases from J; junction bases left unmatched: 7. The CDR3 nucleotides read TGCGCCAGCAGCTTGTGGGCTAGCGGTTCCTCCTACGAGCAGTACTTC. This sequence encodes CASSLWASGSSYEQYF.

The V call is TRBV5-6, the J call TRBJ1-4; 9 bases fit TRBD1. J lost 4 bases, V lost 4 bases, and 8 bases had no gene match. Germline lookup yields CDR1 SGHDT and CDR2 YYEEEE. CDR3 size: 16 residues. The CDR3 spells CASSNEQGAGNEKLFF. The CDR3 DNA follows: TGTGCCAGCAGCAACGAACAGGGGGCCGGTAATGAAAAACTGTTTTTT.

The chain is built from TRBV7-3 and TRBJ1-6; possibly TRBD1 for D (5 bases). V lost 4 bases and J lost 14, with 21 bases in between. The CDR3 is made up of 15 amino acids. Germline V CDR1 and CDR2: SGHTA, FQGTGA. CDR3 nucleotides: TGTGCCAGCAGCTCTGGCAGGTCCTCTCGGGGGGCCCTCCACTTT. It yields the protein CASSSGRSSRGALHF. The full variable domain, its missing parts supplied by reference TRBV7-3 and TRBJ1-6, is GAGVSQTPSNKVTEKGKYVELRCDPISGHTALYWYRQSLGQGPEFLIYFQGTGAADDSGLPNDRFFAVRPEGSVSTLKIQRTERGDSAVYLCASSSGRSSRGALHFGNGTRLTVT.

The chain has TRBV25-1 and TRBJ1-5; no firm D call. From germline, CDR1 is MGHDK and CDR2 SYGVNS. This CDR3 contains 12 residues. Trimming removed 4 bases from V and 0 bases from J, with 1 base in between. The CDR3 region has the DNA TGTGCCAGCAGTGGTAGCAATCAGCCCCAGCATTTT. As protein: CASSGSNQPQHF.

The gene calls are TRBV6-1 and TRBJ2-7, with unresolved D. With 0 bases removed from V and 0 bases from J, the gap between germline ends came to 27 bases. This CDR3 has 21 amino acids. CDR1 is MNHNS and CDR2 is SASEGT in the germline V gene. The DNA of the CDR3 is TGTGCCAGCAGTGAAGCGGGGTCGGCCAGAATCGCCTATCGAAGCTCCTACGAGCAGTACTTC. Protein: CASSEAGSARIAYRSSYEQYF.

This clone appeared once. V usage is TRBV10-3 and J usage is TRBJ1-2; D may be TRBD1 (5 bases). CDR1 and CDR2 from the germline V gene are ENHRY and SYGVKD. Trimming pared 6 bases from V and 5 bases from J, leaving 16 bases between. The CDR3 contains 14 residues. The CDR3 region has the DNA TGTGCCATCAGCCGAGGGACGGTCAATTATGGCTACACCTTC. Protein product: CAISRGTVNYGYTF.

This chain joins TRBV12-3 or TRBV12-4 and TRBJ2-1, with TRBD1 as a possible D gene (5 bases). This CDR3 region has 12 residues. The V gene lost 5 bases and the J gene lost 8 bases, with 10 bases spanning the gap. The CDR3 nucleotides read TGTGCCAGCAGTCAAACAGGCGATGAGCAGTTCTTC. This encodes CASSQTGDEQFF.

The chain couples TRBV5-4 to TRBJ2-7, with 14 bases identical to TRBD2. Germline V CDR1 and CDR2: SGHNT, YYREEE (reference sequence). V trimming: 4 bases; J trimming: 2 bases; junction bases outside the gene matches: 5. The CDR3 length is 16 residues. The CDR3 sequence: CASSGLAGGTAYEQYF. CDR3 DNA sequence: TGTGCCAGCAGCGGACTAGCGGGAGGCACCGCCTACGAGCAGTACTTC. Looking up the rest from reference TRBV5-4 and TRBJ2-7 gives the full variable domain: ETGVTQSPTHLIKTRGQQVTLRCSSQSGHNTVSWYQQALGQGPQFIFQYYREEENGRGNFPPRFSGLQFPNYSSELNVNALELDDSALYLCASSGLAGGTAYEQYFGPGTRLTVT.

This chain connects TRBV28 to TRBJ2-3; D uncertain. The CDR3 runs 12 residues. V shed 4 bases and J shed 6 bases, with 8 bases lying between them. The germline V gene encodes CDR1 MDHEN and CDR2 SYDVKM. CDR3 DNA sequence: TGTGCCAGCAGTTCCCTTTGGGATACGCAGTATTTT. This translates into CASSSLWDTQYF.

The chain has TRBV5-1 and TRBJ1-6, with 7 nucleotides matching TRBD1. The V gene end was trimmed by 4 bases and the J gene end by 8 bases; junction bases not matched to a gene: 15. Germline CDR1 and CDR2: SGHRS and YFSETQ. The CDR3 runs 17 residues. The CDR3, as DNA: TGCGCCAGCAGCCCGCCCCACACAGGGGTGGGCGATTCACCCCTCCACTTT. Its translation: CASSPPHTGVGDSPLHF. Drawing the rest from reference TRBV5-1 and TRBJ1-6, the complete variable domain is KAGVTQTPRYLIKTRGQQVTLSCSPISGHRSVSWYQQTPGQGLQFLFEYFSETQRNKGNFPGRFSGRQFSNSRSEMNVSTLELGDSALYLCASSPPHTGVGDSPLHFGNGTRLTVT.

This chain links TRBV27 with TRBJ2-2; D gene unclear. The CDR3 contains 13 residues. Germline V gene sequence: CDR1 MNHEY, CDR2 SMNVEV (reference sequence). V was pared by 3 bases and J by 4 bases, with 6 bases between. The CDR3 loop is CASSLRSTGELFF. The CDR3 DNA is TGTGCCAGCAGTTTGCGGAGCACCGGGGAGCTGTTTTTT.

V is TRBV3-1 (or the pseudogene TRBV3-2) and J is TRBJ2-1, with TRBD2 matching 11 bases. The CDR3 totals 15 residues. The germline V gene has CDR1 LGHDT and CDR2 YNNKEL (reference sequence). J was trimmed by 9 bases and V by 1 base; bases with no gene match: 5. CDR3 loop: CASSQGLAGGGEQFF. The CDR3 DNA follows: TGTGCCAGCAGCCAAGGGCTAGCGGGGGGTGGTGAGCAGTTCTTC.

The chain recombines TRBV5-1 with TRBJ1-2; no firm D call. Per germline, CDR1 SGHRS and CDR2 YFSETQ. The CDR3 has 13 residues. V dropped 4 bases and J dropped 4 bases, with 11 bases sitting between them. This CDR3 reads CASSRNTRYGYTF. The CDR3 coding sequence is TGCGCCAGCAGCCGGAACACGCGCTATGGCTACACCTTC.

This clone appeared a single time. This sequence joins TRBV9 and TRBJ2-2; no clear D gene. This CDR3 is 15 amino acids long. Trimming cost V 0 bases and J 0 bases, with 6 bases left between them. CDR1 and CDR2 from the germline V gene are SGDLS and YYNGEE. CDR3 loop: CASSVGQTNTGELFF. CDR3 nucleotide sequence: TGTGCCAGCAGCGTAGGGCAGACGAACACCGGGGAGCTGTTTTTT.

This clone showed up just once. V is TRBV12-3 or TRBV12-4 and J is TRBJ1-4; D gene ambiguous. The CDR3 is 13 amino acids. V dropped 4 bases and J dropped 8 bases, with 11 bases sitting between them. The CDR3 coding sequence is TGTGCCAGCAGTTCATTACCCCCAGAAAAACTGTTTTTT. Protein product: CASSSLPPEKLFF.